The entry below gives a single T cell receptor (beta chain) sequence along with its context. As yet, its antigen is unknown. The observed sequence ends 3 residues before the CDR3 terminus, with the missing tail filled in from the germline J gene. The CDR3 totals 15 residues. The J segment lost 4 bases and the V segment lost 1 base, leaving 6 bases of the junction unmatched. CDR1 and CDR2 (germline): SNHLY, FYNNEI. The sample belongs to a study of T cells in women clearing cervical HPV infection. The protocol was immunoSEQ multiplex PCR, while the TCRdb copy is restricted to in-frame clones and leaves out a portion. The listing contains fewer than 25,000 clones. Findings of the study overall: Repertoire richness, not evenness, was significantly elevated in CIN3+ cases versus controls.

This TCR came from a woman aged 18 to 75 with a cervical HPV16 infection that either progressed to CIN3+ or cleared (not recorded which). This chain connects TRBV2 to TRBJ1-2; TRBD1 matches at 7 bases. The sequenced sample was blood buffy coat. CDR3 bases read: TGTGCCAGCAGTGAAGGTACGGGACAGCTCTATGGC. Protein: CASSEGTGQLYG. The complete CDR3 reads CASSEGTGQLYGYTF.